This record covers a single T cell receptor (beta chain). Antigen unknown. The TCR beta cDNA libraries carried unique molecular identifiers. Via MiXCR, TCRdb re-called the PCR reads, giving one row per CDR3 protein. The sample carries about 460,000 distinct CDR3 sequences, 40% to 55% recorded once. This record comes from a study of post-analysis software for immune sequencing data. Findings of the study overall: In multiple sclerosis, normalized Chao1 diversity was significantly below that of controls. Comparison of patients with controls showed about 5 TRBV segments more frequent in patients, TRBV5-6, TRBV5-1 and TRBV20-1 among them.

Trimming at V came to 3 bases and at J to 6 bases, leaving 12 bases not matched to a gene. The CDR3 consists of 16 residues. Per germline, CDR1 MNHEY and CDR2 SVGAGI. The chain carries TRBV6-5 and TRBJ1-2, with 8 bases fitting TRBD1. Sequencing was done on a sample of blood. This TCR was recovered from a girl aged 5-17 years with multiple sclerosis. CDR3 DNA sequence: TGTGCCAGCAGTTATACTACGGGACAGGAACAGAATGGCTACACCTTC. Protein sequence: CASSYTTGQEQNGYTF.